The T cell receptor (beta chain) under discussion was sequenced for a study of cytotoxic CD8 clonotypes in ibrutinib-treated CLL. Only in-frame clones appear in the TCRdb table, and some are missing; sequencing was by immunoSEQ multiplex PCR. The table lists roughly 250,000 clones, under 80% of them singletons. Germline V gene sequence: CDR1 SGHDT, CDR2 YYEEEE. This CDR3 is built from 12 residues. The V end was cut by 4 bases, the J end by 5 bases, with 7 bases between. The table lists this clone with many counts. The chain is built from TRBV5-6 and TRBJ2-4; a weak D match, TRBD2 (5 bases). The material sequenced was PBMCs, taken after 24 months of ibrutinib treatment. The receptor's source is a human donor with chronic lymphocytic leukemia. CDR3 DNA: TGTGCCAGCAGCCTGGGAGAAAACATTCAGTACTTC. This encodes CASSLGENIQYF.